Each of the 14 T cell receptor beta chains below was sequenced from the same sample in a study of CD8 T cells in ankylosing spondylitis. TCRdb independently ran MiXCR on the 5' RACE reads; one entry per CDR3 protein. Of 200,000 or so distinct CDR3 sequences in the sample, 15% to 20% were seen once. Material for sequencing was blood, either unsorted or a sorted T cell fraction (not recorded which). Receptors were obtained from a male donor aged 10-35 years with ankylosing spondylitis or in good health (not recorded which).

This clonotype was picked up many times. The genes are TRBV7-2 and TRBJ1-3; no firm D call. The CDR3 covers 12 residues. Per germline, CDR1 SGHTA and CDR2 FQGNSA. V lost 5 bases and J lost 8, with 10 bases in between. The CDR3 coding sequence is TGTGCCAGCAGCAACTACGGGGACACCATATATTTT. This sequence encodes CASSNYGDTIYF.

The rearrangement links TRBV29-1 to TRBJ2-3; 15 nucleotides match TRBD2. The J segment lost 4 bases and the V segment lost 8 bases, leaving 4 bases of the junction unmatched. The CDR3 sequence is 14 residues long. Germline V CDR1 and CDR2: SQVTM, ANQGSEA. The CDR3 region has the DNA TGCAGCACGGGACTAGCGGGAGGCGCAGATACGCAGTATTTT. Its protein product is CSTGLAGGADTQYF.

This clonotype was recorded at least ten times. V gene TRBV10-3 combines with J gene TRBJ2-7, with 8 bases lining up with TRBD2. This CDR3 contains 12 residues. Germline values: CDR1 ENHRY, CDR2 SYGVKD. V shed 11 bases, J shed 3 bases, and the junction held 6 bases outside the gene matches. The CDR3 DNA follows: TGTGCCGTTGCTAGCGGGCTCTACGAGCAGTACGTC. This gives the protein CAVASGLYEQYV.

This chain connects TRBV30 to TRBJ1-5; D is undetermined. Germline CDR1 and CDR2: GTSNPN and SVGIG (reference sequence). With 3 bases removed from V and 6 bases from J, the gap between germline ends came to 9 bases. The CDR3 contains 12 residues. In DNA, the CDR3 is TGTGCCTGGAGCCTCACAAGTCAGCCCCAGCATTTT. Amino acid sequence: CAWSLTSQPQHF.

This clonotype occurred many times. The chain joins TRBV7-9 to TRBJ2-1; 9 bases are shared with TRBD2. V trimming: 7 bases; J trimming: 4 bases; junction bases outside the gene matches: 2. Germline CDR1 and CDR2: SEHNR and FQNEAQ (reference sequence). The CDR3 extends over 13 amino acids. CDR3 nucleotides: TGTGCCAGCATGGCGGGAGGGTACAATGAGCAGTTCTTC. This encodes CASMAGGYNEQFF. Together with reference TRBV7-9 and TRBJ2-1, the CDR3 gives the full variable domain: DTGVSQNPRHKITKRGQNVTFRCDPISEHNRLYWYRQTLGQGPEFLTYFQNEAQLEKSRLLSDRFSAERPKGSFSTLEIQRTEQGDSAMYLCASMAGGYNEQFFGPGTRLTVL.

There are many counts of this clonotype. The chain combines TRBV20-1 with TRBJ2-1; either TRBD1 or TRBD2 may supply D (5 bases each). Germline V CDR1 and CDR2: DFQATT, SNEGSKA (reference sequence). The CDR3 spans 16 residues. Trimming took off 0 bases at V and 0 bases at J, with 12 bases between the two ends. Here the CDR3 reads CSARDLGTSSYNEQFF. CDR3 DNA sequence: TGCAGTGCTAGAGATCTGGGGACGTCCTCCTACAATGAGCAGTTCTTC.

This clonotype was found many times. The chain is built from TRBV7-2 and TRBJ2-1; TRBD2 matches at 7 bases. V lost 1 base and J lost 6; bases outside the gene matches: 3. Germline V gene lookup returns CDR1 SGHTA and CDR2 FQGNSA. The CDR3 has 14 residues. The CDR3 spells CASSLGGSTNEQFF. In nucleotides, the CDR3 is TGTGCCAGCAGCTTAGGCGGGAGTACCAATGAGCAGTTCTTC.

This clonotype was seen ten or more times. The junction does not match germline at one end; this may be a read error. The chain has TRBV7-2 and TRBJ2-1; a possible D gene is TRBD2 (6 bases). The CDR3 length is 15 residues. CDR1 and CDR2 (germline): SGHTA, FQGNSA. CDR3 coding DNA: TGTGCCAGCAGCATAGCGGCGACCCGGTACAATGAGCAGTTCTTC. Protein sequence: CASSIAATRYNEQFF.

This clonotype was recorded many times. This chain joins TRBV27 and TRBJ2-3; unclear D gene. Germline V CDR1 and CDR2: MNHEY, SMNVEV (reference sequence). The V and J ends lost 6 bases and 2 bases respectively, with 15 bases between them. The CDR3 is 15 amino acids. Here the CDR3 DNA reads TGTGCCAGCAGCAAGTCCCGGTTCCCCACAGATACGCAGTATTTT. Encoded protein: CASSKSRFPTDTQYF.

Ten or more counts support this clonotype. This chain connects TRBV12-3 or TRBV12-4 to TRBJ2-1, with D unclear. The V and J ends lost 6 bases and 6 bases respectively, with 9 bases between them. CDR3 size: 12 residues. CDR3: CASRRQRNEQFF. CDR3 in DNA: TGTGCCAGCAGGCGGCAGCGCAATGAGCAGTTCTTC.

Only a few counts were recorded for this clonotype. The V and J genes are TRBV29-1 and TRBJ2-1; D gene unclear. Germline CDR1 is SQVTM and CDR2 is ANQGSEA. Deletions cut 5 bases from V and 5 bases from J, with 13 bases between. The CDR3 has 13 residues. The CDR3 sequence is CSVKRVGDNEQFF. The CDR3 bases are TGCAGCGTTAAGCGAGTCGGCGACAATGAGCAGTTCTTC.

This clonotype was picked up many times. V is TRBV12-3 or TRBV12-4 and J is TRBJ1-6, with D possibly TRBD1 on 5 matching bases. This CDR3 has 14 amino acids. V was cut by 3 bases and J by 14 bases, with 17 bases left in between. The CDR3 loop reads CASSFFGTLISLHF. CDR3 sequence (DNA): TGTGCCAGCAGTTTTTTCGGGACTCTAATATCCCTCCACTTT.

The gene calls are TRBV18 and TRBJ2-1, with TRBD1 as a possible D gene (5 bases). V lost 1 base and J 12 bases, leaving 13 bases between the germline ends. The CDR3 is 13 amino acids. Germline V gene lookup returns CDR1 KGHSH and CDR2 LQKENI. CDR3 nucleotide sequence: TGTGCCAGCTCACCACTCAGGGAAGGTACGCAGTTCTTC. Translated: CASSPLREGTQFF.

The sample holds many counts of this clonotype. This chain joins TRBV5-1 and TRBJ2-3; weak D call: TRBD2 (5 bases). V lost 3 bases to trimming and J lost 2 bases, with 13 bases between them. Germline assignment: CDR1 SGHRS and CDR2 YFSETQ. There are 15 residues in the CDR3. In nucleotides, the CDR3 is TGCGCCAGCAGCTCCCGACCCGGGAACACAGATACGCAGTATTTT. Amino acids: CASSSRPGNTDTQYF.